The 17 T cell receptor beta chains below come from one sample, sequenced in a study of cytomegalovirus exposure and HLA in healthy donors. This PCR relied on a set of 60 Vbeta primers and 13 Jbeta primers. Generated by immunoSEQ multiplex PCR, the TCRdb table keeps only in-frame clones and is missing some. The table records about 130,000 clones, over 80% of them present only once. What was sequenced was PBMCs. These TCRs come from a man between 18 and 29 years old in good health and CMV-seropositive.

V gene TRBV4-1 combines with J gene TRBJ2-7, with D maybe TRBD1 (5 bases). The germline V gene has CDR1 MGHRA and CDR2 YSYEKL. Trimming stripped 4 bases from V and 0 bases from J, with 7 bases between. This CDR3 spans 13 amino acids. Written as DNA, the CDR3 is TGCGCCAGCAGCCCTGACAGCTCCTACGAGCAGTACTTC. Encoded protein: CASSPDSSYEQYF.

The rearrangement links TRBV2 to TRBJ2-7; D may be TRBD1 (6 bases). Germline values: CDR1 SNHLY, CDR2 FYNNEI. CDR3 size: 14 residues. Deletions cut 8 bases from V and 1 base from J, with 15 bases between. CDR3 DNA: TGTGCCAGCCGTGCAGGGGCCGCGTCCTACGAGCAGTACTTC. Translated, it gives CASRAGAASYEQYF. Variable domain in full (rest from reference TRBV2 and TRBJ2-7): EPEVTQTPSHQVTQMGQEVILRCVPISNHLYFYWYRQILGQKVEFLVSFYNNEISEKSEIFDDQFSVERPDGSNFTLKIRSTKLEDSAMYFCASRAGAASYEQYFGPGTRLTVT.

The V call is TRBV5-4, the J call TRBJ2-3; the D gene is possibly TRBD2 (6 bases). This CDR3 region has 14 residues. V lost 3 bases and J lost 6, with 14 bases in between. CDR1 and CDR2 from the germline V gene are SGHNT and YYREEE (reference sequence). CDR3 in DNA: TGTGCCAGCAGCTCGGGACTGCCGGGGGATACGCAGTATTTT. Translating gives CASSSGLPGDTQYF. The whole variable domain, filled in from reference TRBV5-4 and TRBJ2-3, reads ETGVTQSPTHLIKTRGQQVTLRCSSQSGHNTVSWYQQALGQGPQFIFQYYREEENGRGNFPPRFSGLQFPNYSSELNVNALELDDSALYLCASSSGLPGDTQYFGPGTRLTVL.

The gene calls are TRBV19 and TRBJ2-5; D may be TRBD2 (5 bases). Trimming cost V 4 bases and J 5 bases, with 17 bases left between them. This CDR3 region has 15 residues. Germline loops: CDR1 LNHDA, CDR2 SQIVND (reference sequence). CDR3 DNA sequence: TGTGCCAGTAGTAGCTTAGAGGGCGTGATGGAGACCCAGTACTTC. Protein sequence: CASSSLEGVMETQYF.

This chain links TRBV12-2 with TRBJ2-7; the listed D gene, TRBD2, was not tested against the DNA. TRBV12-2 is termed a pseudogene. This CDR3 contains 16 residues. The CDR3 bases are TGTGCAAGTCGCCCCATCCGCGGGGGACTCCAGGGCGAGCAGTACTTC. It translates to CASRPIRGGLQGEQYF.

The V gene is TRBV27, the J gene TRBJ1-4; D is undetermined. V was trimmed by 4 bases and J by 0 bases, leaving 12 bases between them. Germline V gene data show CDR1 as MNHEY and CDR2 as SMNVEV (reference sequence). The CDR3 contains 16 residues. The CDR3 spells CASSSLGWATNEKLFF. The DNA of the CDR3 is TGTGCCAGCAGTTCCCTGGGCTGGGCAACTAATGAAAAACTGTTTTTT.

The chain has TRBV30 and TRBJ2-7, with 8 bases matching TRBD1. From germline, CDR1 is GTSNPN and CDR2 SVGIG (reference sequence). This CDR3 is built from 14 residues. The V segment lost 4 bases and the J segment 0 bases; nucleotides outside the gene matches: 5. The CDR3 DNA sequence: TGTGCCTGGAAGAGGGGACAGGCCTCCTACGAGCAGTACTTC. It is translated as CAWKRGQASYEQYF.

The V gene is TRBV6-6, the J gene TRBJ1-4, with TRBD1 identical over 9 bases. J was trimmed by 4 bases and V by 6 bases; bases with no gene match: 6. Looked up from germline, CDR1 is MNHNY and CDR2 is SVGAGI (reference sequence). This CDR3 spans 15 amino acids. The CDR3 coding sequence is TGTGCCAGCAGCCGCCGGACAGGGGTTAATGAAAAACTGTTTTTT. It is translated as CASSRRTGVNEKLFF.

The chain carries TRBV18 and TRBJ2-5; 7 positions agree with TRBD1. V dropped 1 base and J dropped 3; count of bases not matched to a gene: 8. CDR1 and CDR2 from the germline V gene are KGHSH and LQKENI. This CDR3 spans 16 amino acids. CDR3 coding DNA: TGTGCCAGCTCACCACTGGGACCGGGACAGAAAGAGACCCAGTACTTC. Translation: CASSPLGPGQKETQYF. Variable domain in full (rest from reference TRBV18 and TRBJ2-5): NAGVMQNPRHLVRRRGQEARLRCSPMKGHSHVYWYRQLPEEGLKFMVYLQKENIIDESGMPKERFSAEFPKEGPSILRIQQVVRGDSAAYFCASSPLGPGQKETQYFGPGTRLLVL.

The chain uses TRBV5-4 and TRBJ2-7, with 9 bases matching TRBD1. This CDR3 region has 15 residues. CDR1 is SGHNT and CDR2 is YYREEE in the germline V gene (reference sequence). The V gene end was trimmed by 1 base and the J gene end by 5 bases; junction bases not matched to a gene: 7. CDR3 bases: TGTGCCAGCAGCTTGAAAGGGACAGGGAATGACGAGCAGTACTTC. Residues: CASSLKGTGNDEQYF.

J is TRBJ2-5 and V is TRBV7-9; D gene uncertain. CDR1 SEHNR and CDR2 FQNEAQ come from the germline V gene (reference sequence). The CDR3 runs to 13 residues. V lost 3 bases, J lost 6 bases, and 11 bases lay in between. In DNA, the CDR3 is TGTGCCAGCAGCTTGAGCAGCGAAAAGACCCAGTACTTC. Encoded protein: CASSLSSEKTQYF.

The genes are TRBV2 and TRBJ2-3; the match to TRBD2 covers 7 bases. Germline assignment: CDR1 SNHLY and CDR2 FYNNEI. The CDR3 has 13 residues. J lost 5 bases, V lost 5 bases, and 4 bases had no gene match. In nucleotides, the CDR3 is TGTGCCAGCAGTAGAGGGGAGGGAGATACGCAGTATTTT. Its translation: CASSRGEGDTQYF.

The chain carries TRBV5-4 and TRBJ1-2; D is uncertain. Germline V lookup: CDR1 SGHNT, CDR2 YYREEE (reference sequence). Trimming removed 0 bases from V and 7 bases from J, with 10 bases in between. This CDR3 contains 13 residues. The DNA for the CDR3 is TGTGCCAGCAGCTTGGTTTCAGGAGGTGGCTACACCTTC. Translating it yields CASSLVSGGGYTF.

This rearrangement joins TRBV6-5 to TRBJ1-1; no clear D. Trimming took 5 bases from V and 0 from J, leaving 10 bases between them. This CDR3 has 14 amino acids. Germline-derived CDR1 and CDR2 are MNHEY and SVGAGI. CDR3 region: CASSQTGMNTEAFF. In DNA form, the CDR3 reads TGTGCCAGCAGTCAGACGGGTATGAACACTGAAGCTTTCTTT.

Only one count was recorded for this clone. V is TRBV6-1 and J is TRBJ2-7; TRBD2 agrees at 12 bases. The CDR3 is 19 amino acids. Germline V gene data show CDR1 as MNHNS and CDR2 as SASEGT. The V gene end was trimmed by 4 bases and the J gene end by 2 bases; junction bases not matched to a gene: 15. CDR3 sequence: CASSVYRGLTSGGPYEQYF. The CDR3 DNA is TGTGCCAGCAGTGTATACAGGGGACTTACTAGCGGGGGGCCCTACGAGCAGTACTTC.

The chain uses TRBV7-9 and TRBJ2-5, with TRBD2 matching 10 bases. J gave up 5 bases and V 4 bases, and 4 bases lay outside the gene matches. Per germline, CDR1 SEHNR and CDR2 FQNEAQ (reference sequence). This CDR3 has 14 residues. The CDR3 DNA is TGTGCCAGCAGCTCCACTAGCGGGGATGAGACCCAGTACTTC. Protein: CASSSTSGDETQYF.

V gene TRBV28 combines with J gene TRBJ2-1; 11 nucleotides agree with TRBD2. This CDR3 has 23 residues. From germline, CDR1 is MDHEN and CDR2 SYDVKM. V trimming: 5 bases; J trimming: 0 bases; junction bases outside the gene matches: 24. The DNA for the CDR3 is TGTGCCAGCAGTCGAACCCCTTTCTTAGCGGGGGGGAAAAAACGGAGCTCCTACAATGAGCAGTTCTTC. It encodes CASSRTPFLAGGKKRSSYNEQFF.